These 3 T cell receptor beta chains came from one sample sequenced in a study of blood T cell repertoires in COVID-19. Profiled with immunoSEQ multiplex PCR; TCRdb holds only in-frame clones, not every one. The data hold about 240,000 clones, with around four fifths observed a single time. Sequencing used peripheral blood. Receptor source: a woman in her seventies with acute or convalescent COVID-19.

The V and J genes are TRBV7-2 and TRBJ1-2; no firm D call. V was cut by 5 bases and J by 0 bases, with 10 bases left in between. Germline V gives CDR1 SGHTA, CDR2 FQGNSA. The CDR3 loop spans 14 amino acids. CDR3 loop: CASSPDGTNYGYTF. Written as DNA, the CDR3 is TGTGCCAGCAGCCCCGATGGCACTAACTATGGCTACACCTTC.

This clone was counted a single time. The CDR3 is CASSSTSGVREQFF. The CDR3, as DNA: TGCGCCAGCAGCTCCACTTCGGGGGTTCGAGAGCAGTTCTTC. The V and J genes are TRBV5-1 and TRBJ2-1; possible D gene TRBD2, 6 bases. Germline V gene data show CDR1 as SGHRS and CDR2 as YFSETQ. The germline V and J ends were trimmed by 3 bases and 10 bases, with 17 bases remaining between them. The CDR3 loop spans 14 amino acids.

This chain joins TRBV24-1 and TRBJ2-3, with 9 nucleotides matching TRBD2. This CDR3 comprises 17 residues. V gave up 2 bases and J gave up 6 bases; unmatched junction bases: 11. CDR1 is KGHDR and CDR2 is SFDVKD in the germline V gene. DNA for the CDR3: TGTGCCACCAGTGATTCCTTAGCGGGGGAAGCAAGGGATACGCAGTATTTT. Residues: CATSDSLAGEARDTQYF.